The 31 T cell receptor beta chains reported below all come from one sample, sequenced in a study of OX40 agonist ivuxolimab in advanced cancers. Measured with immunoSEQ multiplex PCR; TCRdb has only the in-frame clones, and not every one. This sample yields 80,000 to 100,000 clones, of which approximately 94% are seen a single time; around 0.17% belongs to the top ten. The sample here was CD4+ or CD8+ T cells sorted from blood, taken in a trial of the OX40 agonist ivuxolimab. Receptors originate from an adult with an advanced solid tumor such as melanoma, head and neck, liver or kidney cancer.

The table lists this clone with a count of one. The chain employs TRBV5-1 and TRBJ1-2; D call uncertain. CDR3 length equals 14 residues. Per germline, CDR1 SGHRS and CDR2 YFSETQ. The V gene lost 0 bases and the J gene lost 8 bases, with 14 bases spanning the gap. The CDR3 spells CASSLDGPQWGYTF. The DNA of the CDR3 is TGCGCCAGCAGCTTGGACGGTCCCCAATGGGGCTACACCTTC. Filled out from reference TRBV5-1 and TRBJ1-2, the complete variable domain reads KAGVTQTPRYLIKTRGQQVTLSCSPISGHRSVSWYQQTPGQGLQFLFEYFSETQRNKGNFPGRFSGRQFSNSRSEMNVSTLELGDSALYLCASSLDGPQWGYTFGSGTRLTVV.

This chain connects TRBV21-1 to TRBJ1-6; the D call in the table, TRBD1, was not verified against the DNA. TRBV21-1 is tagged as a pseudogene. The CDR3 has 16 amino acids. CDR3 region: CASSNCGTGKNSPLHF. The CDR3 DNA reads as TGTGCCAGCAGCAATTGTGGGACAGGGAAGAATTCACCCCTCCACTTT.

The chain carries TRBV5-6 and TRBJ2-3, with no clear D. The germline V gene encodes CDR1 SGHDT and CDR2 YYEEEE. The CDR3 contains 13 residues. The V end was cut by 8 bases, the J end by 2 bases, with 12 bases between. The DNA for the CDR3 is TGTGCCAGTACTGTTGGGCACACAGATACGCAGTATTTT. It specifies CASTVGHTDTQYF.

The CDR3 loop reads CASSLEGNRENIQYF. Written as DNA, the CDR3 is TGCGCCAGCAGCTTGGAAGGGAACCGTGAAAACATTCAGTACTTC. V gene TRBV5-1 combines with J gene TRBJ2-4; D is ambiguous. Germline V lookup: CDR1 SGHRS, CDR2 YFSETQ. CDR3 length: 15 residues. Trimming removed 0 bases from V and 5 bases from J, with 12 bases in between.

The chain recombines TRBV7-9 with TRBJ2-3; D is unresolved. The CDR3 loop spans 12 amino acids. Germline CDR1 SEHNR, CDR2 FQNEAQ (reference sequence). V lost 5 bases to trimming and J lost 2 bases, with 5 bases between them. The CDR3 DNA sequence: TGTGCCAGCAGCCTCGACACAGATACGCAGTATTTT. Translation: CASSLDTDTQYF.

V and J are TRBV5-8 and TRBJ2-5; tentatively, D is TRBD1 (6 bases). In germline, CDR1 is SGHTS, CDR2 YDEGEE. Trimming removed 4 bases at V and 5 bases at J, with 15 bases between. The CDR3 totals 14 residues. The CDR3 region is CASSPRTGQETQYF. Written as DNA, the CDR3 is TGTGCCAGCAGCCCGCGTACAGGGCAGGAGACCCAGTACTTC. Combining the CDR3 with reference TRBV5-8 and TRBJ2-5 gives the whole variable domain EAGVTQSPTHLIKTRGQQATLRCSPISGHTSVYWYQQALGLGLQFLLWYDEGEERNRGNFPPRFSGRQFPNYSSELNVNALELEDSALYLCASSPRTGQETQYFGPGTRLLVL.

This clone was counted only a few times. This rearrangement joins TRBV2 to TRBJ1-4; 10 bases align to TRBD1. The CDR3 is made up of 15 amino acids. Germline V CDR1 and CDR2: SNHLY, FYNNEI. V dropped 5 bases and J dropped 3; count of bases not matched to a gene: 3. Here the CDR3 DNA reads TGTGCCAGCAGTAGACAGGGGGCGGCTAATGAAAAACTGTTTTTT. It yields the protein CASSRQGAANEKLFF.

The DNA of the CDR3 is TGTGCCAGCTCACCACCGAGTCAGCCCCAGCATTTT. It specifies CASSPPSQPQHF. The rearrangement links TRBV18 to TRBJ1-5; D remains ambiguous. The length of the CDR3 is 12 residues. Germline-derived CDR1 and CDR2 are KGHSH and LQKENI. Between the trimmed V and J ends, which lost 0 bases and 6 bases, there was a span of 3 bases.

V usage is TRBV7-2 and J usage is TRBJ1-1; 11 bases match TRBD1. The ends lost 5 bases at V and 5 bases at J; junction bases unmatched: 10. The CDR3 has 16 residues. Germline V CDR1 and CDR2: SGHTA, FQGNSA. The CDR3 region has the DNA TGTGCCAGCAGCCAAGGACAGGGGGCAGCAAGAACTGAAGCTTTCTTT. Amino acid sequence: CASSQGQGAARTEAFF.

V and J are TRBV2 and TRBJ1-3, with 7 nucleotides matching TRBD1. J was trimmed by 1 base and V by 2 bases; bases with no gene match: 8. Germline V gives CDR1 SNHLY, CDR2 FYNNEI. The CDR3 totals 17 residues. CDR3 region: CASSELGEGASGNTIYF. DNA for the CDR3: TGTGCCAGCAGTGAATTGGGGGAGGGGGCTTCTGGAAACACCATATATTTT.

The chain is built from TRBV6-5 and TRBJ1-1; tentative D call: TRBD1 (6 bases). CDR1 and CDR2 (germline): MNHEY, SVGAGI. V was shortened by 5 bases and J by 2 bases, with 12 bases between the two germline ends. This CDR3 region has 14 residues. This CDR3 is CASSPGDDNTEAFF. For the CDR3, the DNA is TGTGCCAGCAGTCCAGGGGACGATAACACTGAAGCTTTCTTT.

This rearrangement joins TRBV7-7 to TRBJ2-5; weak D call: TRBD1 (6 bases). The CDR3 spans 14 residues. Germline assignment: CDR1 SSHAT and CDR2 FNYEAQ (reference sequence). V was cut by 5 bases and J by 1 base, with 11 bases left in between. The CDR3 sequence: CASSLRGLQETQYF. The CDR3 coding sequence is TGTGCCAGCAGCCTCAGGGGCCTCCAAGAGACCCAGTACTTC. The variable domain in full, with the rest retrieved from reference TRBV7-7 and TRBJ2-5, is GAGVSQSPRYKVTKRGQDVTLRCDPISSHATLYWYQQALGQGPEFLTYFNYEAQPDKSGLPSDRFSAERPEGSISTLTIQRTEQRDSAMYRCASSLRGLQETQYFGPGTRLLVL.

The rearrangement joins TRBV28 to TRBJ2-1; TRBD2 matches 7 bases. V lost 9 bases and J lost 0; bases outside the gene matches: 5. The CDR3 covers 14 residues. Per the germline V gene, CDR1 is MDHEN and CDR2 is SYDVKM. CDR3 in amino acids: CASQTGGSYNEQFF. CDR3 DNA sequence: TGTGCCAGTCAGACGGGGGGCTCCTACAATGAGCAGTTCTTC.

This clone has a single count. V usage is TRBV25-1 and J usage is TRBJ1-5; 7 nucleotides match TRBD1. In germline, CDR1 is MGHDK, CDR2 SYGVNS. Germline trimming cut 8 bases from V and 7 bases from J; bases unmatched to any gene: 11. CDR3 length equals 14 residues. The CDR3 reads CASSETGVGQPQHF. The CDR3 bases are TGTGCCAGCTCAGAAACAGGGGTGGGACAGCCCCAGCATTTT.

This chain links TRBV7-9 with TRBJ1-4; 7 bases agree with TRBD1. Looked up from germline, CDR1 is SEHNR and CDR2 is FQNEAQ (reference sequence). The junction had 1 base not matched to a gene; V was cut back by 0 bases and J by 0 bases. The CDR3 length is 16 residues. The CDR3 DNA is TGTGCCAGCAGCTTAGCAAGGGGGCCAACTAATGAAAAACTGTTTTTT. Its translation is CASSLARGPTNEKLFF.

V usage is TRBV7-3 and J usage is TRBJ2-3; the D gene could be TRBD1 or TRBD2 (5 bases each). This CDR3 region has 15 residues. The germline V gene has CDR1 SGHTA and CDR2 FQGTGA. Between the trimmed V and J ends, which lost 5 bases and 5 bases, there was a span of 17 bases. DNA of the CDR3: TGTGCCAGCAGCCTCGCCGGGGCGAGGGTAGATACGCAGTATTTT. Encoded protein: CASSLAGARVDTQYF.

The rearrangement joins TRBV28 to TRBJ2-1, with 10 bases lining up with TRBD2. Germline CDR1 and CDR2: MDHEN and SYDVKM. Germline trimming cut 5 bases from V and 6 bases from J; bases unmatched to any gene: 7. The CDR3 has 15 amino acids. CDR3: CASSRTSGRANEQFF. In DNA, the CDR3 is TGTGCCAGCAGTCGGACTAGCGGCCGGGCCAATGAGCAGTTCTTC.

The V gene is TRBV18, the J gene TRBJ1-2, with TRBD1 matching over 10 bases. CDR1 KGHSH and CDR2 LQKENI come from the germline V gene. The junction had 3 bases not matched to a gene; V was cut back by 4 bases and J by 7 bases. The CDR3 is made up of 13 amino acids. The CDR3 DNA is TGTGCCAGCTCACAAGACAGGGGGCCTGGCTACACCTTC. Translated, it gives CASSQDRGPGYTF.

The chain couples TRBV5-1 to TRBJ2-3; 8 bases fit TRBD2. The germline V gene has CDR1 SGHRS and CDR2 YFSETQ. CDR3 size: 14 residues. V trimming: 5 bases; J trimming: 3 bases; junction bases outside the gene matches: 5. The chain's CDR3 is CASSSGLETDTQYF. As DNA, the CDR3 is TGCGCCAGCAGTTCGGGACTAGAAACAGATACGCAGTATTTT. Drawing the rest from reference TRBV5-1 and TRBJ2-3, the complete variable domain is KAGVTQTPRYLIKTRGQQVTLSCSPISGHRSVSWYQQTPGQGLQFLFEYFSETQRNKGNFPGRFSGRQFSNSRSEMNVSTLELGDSALYLCASSSGLETDTQYFGPGTRLTVL.

This chain connects TRBV7-2 to TRBJ1-2; 9 nucleotides align to TRBD1. Losses at the gene ends were 5 bases for V and 4 bases for J; bases not matched to a gene: 2. The CDR3 has 13 amino acids. Per the germline V gene, CDR1 is SGHTA and CDR2 is FQGNSA. The CDR3 nucleotides read TGTGCCAGCAGCCCGACAGGGGGCTATGGCTACACCTTC. Its translation is CASSPTGGYGYTF.

The genes are TRBV5-5 and TRBJ2-2; D is undetermined. The germline V and J ends were trimmed by 0 bases and 1 base, with 10 bases remaining between them. This CDR3 is 16 amino acids long. Germline V lookup: CDR1 SGHKS, CDR2 YYEKEE (reference sequence). The CDR3 is CASSLDPSLNTGELFF. CDR3 DNA: TGTGCCAGCAGCTTGGATCCCAGTCTGAACACCGGGGAGCTGTTTTTT.

The chain carries TRBV11-3 and TRBJ2-7, with 9 nucleotides matching TRBD1. Per the germline V gene, CDR1 is SGHNT and CDR2 is YENEEA. V shed 1 base and J 2 bases; nucleotides not matched to a gene: 0. The CDR3 runs 14 residues. The CDR3 spells CASSLGTGAYEQYF. Written as DNA, the CDR3 is TGTGCCAGCAGCTTAGGGACAGGGGCCTACGAGCAGTACTTC.

The chain combines TRBV4-1 with TRBJ2-3; perhaps D is TRBD1 or TRBD2 (5 bases each). V was cut by 1 base and J by 6 bases, with 14 bases left in between. Germline CDR1 and CDR2: MGHRA and YSYEKL. The CDR3 runs to 15 residues. The CDR3 coding sequence is TGCGCCAGCAGCCAAGCCCCTAGCCAGGGTGATACGCAGTATTTT. It encodes CASSQAPSQGDTQYF.

The table lists this clone with a count of one. This chain's CDR3 is CASSPGTGVNIQYF. For the CDR3, the DNA is TGTGCCAGCAGCCCCGGGACAGGGGTAAACATTCAGTACTTC. The chain couples TRBV14 to TRBJ2-4; TRBD1 agrees at 10 bases. CDR1 is SGHDN, CDR2 FVKESK, per germline. The CDR3 is made up of 14 amino acids. The V segment lost 4 bases and the J segment 6 bases; nucleotides outside the gene matches: 3.

The rearrangement links TRBV27 to TRBJ2-5, with 9 positions matching TRBD1. The V gene end was trimmed by 5 bases and the J gene end by 4 bases; junction bases not matched to a gene: 5. There are 14 residues in the CDR3. Per germline, CDR1 MNHEY and CDR2 SMNVEV (reference sequence). In nucleotides, the CDR3 is TGTGCCAGCAGTCTGGACAGGGGAGTAGAGACCCAGTACTTC. The encoded protein is CASSLDRGVETQYF.

The V gene is TRBV18, the J gene TRBJ2-7, with TRBD2 identical over 12 bases. In germline, CDR1 is KGHSH, CDR2 LQKENI. The CDR3 consists of 16 residues. The V segment lost 3 bases and the J segment 2 bases; nucleotides outside the gene matches: 5. The CDR3: CASSPPGTSGPYEQYF. In nucleotides, the CDR3 is TGTGCCAGCTCACCCCCCGGGACTAGCGGGCCCTACGAGCAGTACTTC.

V and J are TRBV4-1 and TRBJ2-2; 11 bases line up with TRBD2. The CDR3 contains 17 residues. The V and J ends lost 4 bases and 1 base, in that order; junction bases with no gene match: 5. Germline CDR1 and CDR2: MGHRA and YSYEKL. In DNA, the CDR3 is TGCGCCAGCAGCCCCCGGCTAGCGGGGGGGAACACCGGGGAGCTGTTTTTT. Translation: CASSPRLAGGNTGELFF.

The V and J genes are TRBV28 and TRBJ1-5; D is uncertain. The length of the CDR3 is 15 residues. Germline assignment: CDR1 MDHEN and CDR2 SYDVKM. V dropped 3 bases and J dropped 8 bases, with 17 bases sitting between them. For the CDR3, the DNA is TGTGCCAGCAGTTTGAGGGTTGGGGTTCAGGAGCCCCAGCATTTT. The encoded protein is CASSLRVGVQEPQHF.

The chain couples TRBV6-5 to TRBJ1-2; D remains unclear. V shed 6 bases and J shed 10 bases, with 18 bases lying between them. The CDR3 has 13 residues. Looked up from germline, CDR1 is MNHEY and CDR2 is SVGAGI. CDR3 amino acids: CASSPLRKRVYTF. The DNA for the CDR3 is TGTGCCAGCAGCCCCCTCCGGAAGAGGGTCTACACCTTC.

The sample holds one count of this clone. The CDR3 spells CASSFRGQGVSPLHF. Here the CDR3 DNA reads TGTGCCAGCAGCTTTCGCGGACAGGGGGTATCACCCCTCCACTTT. The chain employs TRBV7-2 and TRBJ1-6, with 10 positions matching TRBD1. The CDR3 loop spans 15 amino acids. V trimming: 3 bases; J trimming: 10 bases; junction bases outside the gene matches: 6. The germline gives CDR1 SGHTA, CDR2 FQGNSA.

A few counts support this clone. This chain joins TRBV11-2 and TRBJ1-5; D unclear. The CDR3 has 13 residues. CDR1 is SGHAT and CDR2 is FQNNGV in the germline V gene. Between the trimmed V and J ends, which lost 0 bases and 9 bases, there was a span of 9 bases. The CDR3, as DNA: TGTGCCAGCAGCTTAGATCAGGTTTGGCCCCAGCATTTT. This translates into CASSLDQVWPQHF.